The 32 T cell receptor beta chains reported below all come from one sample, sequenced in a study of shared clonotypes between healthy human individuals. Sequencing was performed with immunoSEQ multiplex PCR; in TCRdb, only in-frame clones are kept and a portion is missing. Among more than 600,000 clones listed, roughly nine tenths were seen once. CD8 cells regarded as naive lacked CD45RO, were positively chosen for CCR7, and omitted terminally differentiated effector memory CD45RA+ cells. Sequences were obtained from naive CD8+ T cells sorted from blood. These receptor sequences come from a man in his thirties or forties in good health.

The CDR3 sequence is CASRETGVGTEAFF. In DNA form, the CDR3 reads TGTGCCAGCAGAGAGACAGGGGTGGGTACTGAAGCTTTCTTT. The chain employs TRBV5-6 and TRBJ1-1, with TRBD1 matching 8 bases. This CDR3 has 14 residues. Trimming took 5 bases from V and 5 from J; bases not matched to a gene: 8. From germline, CDR1 is SGHDT and CDR2 YYEEEE.

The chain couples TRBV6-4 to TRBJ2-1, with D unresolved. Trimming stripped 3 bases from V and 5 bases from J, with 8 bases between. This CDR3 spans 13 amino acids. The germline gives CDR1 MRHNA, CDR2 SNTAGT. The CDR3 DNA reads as TGTGCCAGCAGTGAAATGGCCCACAATGAGCAGTTCTTC. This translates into CASSEMAHNEQFF.

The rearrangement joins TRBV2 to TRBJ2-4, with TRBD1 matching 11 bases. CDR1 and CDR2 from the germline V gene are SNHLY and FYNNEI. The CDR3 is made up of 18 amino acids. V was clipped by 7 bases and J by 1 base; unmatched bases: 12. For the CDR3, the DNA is TGTGCCAGCACCCCGGACAGGGGGCCGTCTACCGCCAAAAACATTCAGTACTTC. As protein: CASTPDRGPSTAKNIQYF.

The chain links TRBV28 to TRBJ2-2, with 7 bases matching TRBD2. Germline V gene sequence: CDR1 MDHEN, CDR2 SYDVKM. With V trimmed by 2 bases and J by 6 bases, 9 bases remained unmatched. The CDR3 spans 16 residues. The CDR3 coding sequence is TGTGCCAGCAGTTTACCCAGGACTAGGCTGGCCGGGGAGCTGTTTTTT. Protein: CASSLPRTRLAGELFF.

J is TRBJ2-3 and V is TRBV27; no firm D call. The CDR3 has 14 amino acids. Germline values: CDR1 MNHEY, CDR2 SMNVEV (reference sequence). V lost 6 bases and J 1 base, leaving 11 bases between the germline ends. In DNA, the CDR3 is TGTGCCAGCAGCCCTCACCCCCGCACAGATACGCAGTATTTT. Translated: CASSPHPRTDTQYF.

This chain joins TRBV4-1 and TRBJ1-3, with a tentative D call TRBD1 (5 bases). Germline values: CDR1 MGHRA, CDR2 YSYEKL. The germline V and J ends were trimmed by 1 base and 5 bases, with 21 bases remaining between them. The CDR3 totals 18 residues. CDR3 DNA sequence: TGCGCCAGCAGCCAAGTCATGGGGGAGCGATACCCTAGAAACACCATATATTTT. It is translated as CASSQVMGERYPRNTIYF.

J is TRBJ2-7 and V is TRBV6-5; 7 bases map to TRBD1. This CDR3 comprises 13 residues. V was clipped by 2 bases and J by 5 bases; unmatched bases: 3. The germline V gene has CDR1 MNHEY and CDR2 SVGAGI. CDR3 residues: CASSYLQGNEQYF. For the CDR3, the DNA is TGTGCCAGCAGTTACCTACAGGGGAACGAGCAGTACTTC.

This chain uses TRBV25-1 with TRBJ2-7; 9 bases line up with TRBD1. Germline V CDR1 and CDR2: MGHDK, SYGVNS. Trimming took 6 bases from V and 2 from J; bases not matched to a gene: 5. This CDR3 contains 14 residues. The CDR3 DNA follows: TGTGCCAGCAGGGACGACAGGGGGACCTACGAGCAGTACTTC. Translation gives CASRDDRGTYEQYF.

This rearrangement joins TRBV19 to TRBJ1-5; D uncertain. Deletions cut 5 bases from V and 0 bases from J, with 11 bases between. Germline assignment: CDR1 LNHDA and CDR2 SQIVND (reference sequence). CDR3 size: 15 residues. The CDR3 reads CASSEGLYSNQPQHF. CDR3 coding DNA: TGTGCCAGTAGTGAGGGCCTATATAGCAATCAGCCCCAGCATTTT.

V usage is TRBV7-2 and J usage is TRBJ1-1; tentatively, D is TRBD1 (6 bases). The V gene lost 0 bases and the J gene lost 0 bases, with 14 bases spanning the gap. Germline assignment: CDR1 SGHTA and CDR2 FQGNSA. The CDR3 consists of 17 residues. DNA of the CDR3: TGTGCCAGCAGCTTAGCTCAGGGGCGCCAATTGAACACTGAAGCTTTCTTT. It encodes CASSLAQGRQLNTEAFF. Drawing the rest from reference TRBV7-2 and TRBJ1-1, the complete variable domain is GAGVSQSPSNKVTEKGKDVELRCDPISGHTALYWYRQSLGQGLEFLIYFQGNSAPDKSGLPSDRFSAERTGGSVSTLTIQRTQQEDSAVYLCASSLAQGRQLNTEAFFGQGTRLTVV.

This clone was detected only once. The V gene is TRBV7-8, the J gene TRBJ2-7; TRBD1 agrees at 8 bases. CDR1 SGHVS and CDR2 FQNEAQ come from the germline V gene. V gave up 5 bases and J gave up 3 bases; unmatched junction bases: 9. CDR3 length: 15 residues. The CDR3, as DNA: TGTGCCAGCAGCATCGGACAGGGCATTCACTACGAGCAGTACTTC. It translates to CASSIGQGIHYEQYF.

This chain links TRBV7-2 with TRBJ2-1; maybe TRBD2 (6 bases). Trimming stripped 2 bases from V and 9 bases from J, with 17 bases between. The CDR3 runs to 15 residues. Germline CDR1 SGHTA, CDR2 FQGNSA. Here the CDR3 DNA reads TGTGCCAGCAGCTTATGGCGGGAAAGGGAAATTGAGCAGTTCTTC. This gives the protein CASSLWREREIEQFF.

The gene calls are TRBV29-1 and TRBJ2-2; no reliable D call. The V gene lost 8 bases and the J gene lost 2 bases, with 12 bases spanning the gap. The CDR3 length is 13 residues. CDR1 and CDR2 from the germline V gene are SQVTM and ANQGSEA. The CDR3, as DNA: TGCAGCCATCGGTCCTCTAACACCGGGGAGCTGTTTTTT. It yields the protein CSHRSSNTGELFF.

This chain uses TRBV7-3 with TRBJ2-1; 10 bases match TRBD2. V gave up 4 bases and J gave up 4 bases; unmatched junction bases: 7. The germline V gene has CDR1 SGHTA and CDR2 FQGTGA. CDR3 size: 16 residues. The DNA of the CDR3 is TGTGCCAGCAGCTCAGAGACTAGCGGGTATTACAATGAGCAGTTCTTC. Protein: CASSSETSGYYNEQFF.

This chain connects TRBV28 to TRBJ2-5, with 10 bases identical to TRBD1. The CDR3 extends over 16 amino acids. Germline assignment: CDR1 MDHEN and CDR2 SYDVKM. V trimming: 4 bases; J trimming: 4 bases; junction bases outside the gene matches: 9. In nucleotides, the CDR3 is TGTGCCAGCAGTTCCTACCGGGACAGGGGACCAGAGACCCAGTACTTC. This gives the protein CASSSYRDRGPETQYF.

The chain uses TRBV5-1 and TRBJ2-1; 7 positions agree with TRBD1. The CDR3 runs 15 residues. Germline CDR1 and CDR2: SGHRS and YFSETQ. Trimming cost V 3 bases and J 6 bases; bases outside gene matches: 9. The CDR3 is CASSWGQLGANEQFF. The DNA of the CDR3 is TGCGCCAGCAGCTGGGGACAGCTGGGGGCCAATGAGCAGTTCTTC. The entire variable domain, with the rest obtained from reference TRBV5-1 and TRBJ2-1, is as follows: KAGVTQTPRYLIKTRGQQVTLSCSPISGHRSVSWYQQTPGQGLQFLFEYFSETQRNKGNFPGRFSGRQFSNSRSEMNVSTLELGDSALYLCASSWGQLGANEQFFGPGTRLTVL.

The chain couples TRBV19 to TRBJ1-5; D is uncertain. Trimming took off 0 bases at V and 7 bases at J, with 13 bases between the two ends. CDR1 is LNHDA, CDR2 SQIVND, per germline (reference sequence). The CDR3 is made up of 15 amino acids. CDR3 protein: CASSIDGFVGQPQHF. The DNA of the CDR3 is TGTGCCAGTAGTATAGACGGATTCGTGGGACAGCCCCAGCATTTT.

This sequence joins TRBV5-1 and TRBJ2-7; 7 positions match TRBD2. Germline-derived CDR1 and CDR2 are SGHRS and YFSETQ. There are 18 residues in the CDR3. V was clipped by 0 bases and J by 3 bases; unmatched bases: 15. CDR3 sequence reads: CASSLVVAGSKRNYEQYF. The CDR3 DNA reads TGCGCCAGCAGCTTGGTGGTAGCGGGCTCGAAGAGGAACTACGAGCAGTACTTC.

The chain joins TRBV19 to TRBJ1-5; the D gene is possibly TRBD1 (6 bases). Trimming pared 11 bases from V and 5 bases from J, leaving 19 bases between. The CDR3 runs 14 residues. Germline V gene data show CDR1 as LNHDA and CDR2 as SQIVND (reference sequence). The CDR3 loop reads CAAARDKGYQPQHF. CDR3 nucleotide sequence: TGTGCCGCAGCCCGGGACAAGGGTTATCAGCCCCAGCATTTT.

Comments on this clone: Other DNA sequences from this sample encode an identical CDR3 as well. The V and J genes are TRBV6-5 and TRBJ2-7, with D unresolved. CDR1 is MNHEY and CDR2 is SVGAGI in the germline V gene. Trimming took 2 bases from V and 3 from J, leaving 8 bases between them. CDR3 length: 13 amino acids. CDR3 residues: CASSYRQSYEQYF. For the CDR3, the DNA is TGTGCCAGCAGTTACAGGCAGAGCTACGAGCAGTACTTC.

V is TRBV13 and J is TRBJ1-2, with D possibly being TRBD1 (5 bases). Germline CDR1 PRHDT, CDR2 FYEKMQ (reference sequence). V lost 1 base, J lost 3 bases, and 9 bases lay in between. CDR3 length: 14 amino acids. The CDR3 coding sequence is TGTGCCAGCAGCTTAGTCGGGGCCCACTATGGCTACACCTTC. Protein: CASSLVGAHYGYTF.

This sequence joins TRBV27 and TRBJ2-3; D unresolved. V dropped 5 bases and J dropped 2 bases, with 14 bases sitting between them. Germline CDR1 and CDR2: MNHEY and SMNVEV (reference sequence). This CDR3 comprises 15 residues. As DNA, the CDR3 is TGTGCCAGCAGTCCCGTAAGAATTAACACAGATACGCAGTATTTT. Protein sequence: CASSPVRINTDTQYF.

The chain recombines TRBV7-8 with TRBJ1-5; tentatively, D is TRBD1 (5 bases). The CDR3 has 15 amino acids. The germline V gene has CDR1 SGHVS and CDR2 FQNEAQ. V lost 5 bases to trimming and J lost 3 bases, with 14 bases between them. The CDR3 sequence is CASSPGIKSNQPQHF. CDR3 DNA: TGTGCCAGCAGCCCAGGGATTAAATCCAATCAGCCCCAGCATTTT.

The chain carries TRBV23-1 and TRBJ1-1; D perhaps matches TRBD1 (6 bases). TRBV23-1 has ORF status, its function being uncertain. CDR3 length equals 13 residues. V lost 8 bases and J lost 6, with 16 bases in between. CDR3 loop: CASPRGLTPEAFF. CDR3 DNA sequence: TGCGCCAGCCCCAGGGGCCTAACCCCTGAAGCTTTCTTT.

CDR3 sequence (DNA): TGTGCCAGCAGTCCGGGACAAGACTACAATGAGCAGTTCTTC. Protein product: CASSPGQDYNEQFF. V and J are TRBV7-9 and TRBJ2-1, with D perhaps TRBD1 (6 bases). The CDR3 is 14 residues long. CDR1 SEHNR and CDR2 FQNEAQ come from the germline V gene (reference sequence). Trimming took off 6 bases at V and 3 bases at J, with 12 bases between the two ends.

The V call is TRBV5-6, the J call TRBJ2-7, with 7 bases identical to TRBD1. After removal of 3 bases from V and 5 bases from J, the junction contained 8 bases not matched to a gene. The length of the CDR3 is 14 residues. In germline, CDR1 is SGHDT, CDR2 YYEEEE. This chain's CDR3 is CASSSDRVSHEQYF. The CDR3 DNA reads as TGTGCCAGCAGCTCCGACAGGGTATCCCACGAGCAGTACTTC.

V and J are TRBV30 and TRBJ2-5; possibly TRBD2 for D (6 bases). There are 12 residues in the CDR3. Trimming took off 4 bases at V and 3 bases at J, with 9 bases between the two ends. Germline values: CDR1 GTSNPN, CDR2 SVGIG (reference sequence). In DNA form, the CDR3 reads TGTGCCTGGAATGGAGGGGAAGAGACCCAGTACTTC. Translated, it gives CAWNGGEETQYF. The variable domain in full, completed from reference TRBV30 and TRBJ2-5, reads SQTIHQWPATLVQPVGSPLSLECTVEGTSNPNLYWYRQAAGRGLQLLFYSVGIGQISSEVPQNLSASRPQDRQFILSSKKLLLSDSGFYLCAWNGGEETQYFGPGTRLLVL.

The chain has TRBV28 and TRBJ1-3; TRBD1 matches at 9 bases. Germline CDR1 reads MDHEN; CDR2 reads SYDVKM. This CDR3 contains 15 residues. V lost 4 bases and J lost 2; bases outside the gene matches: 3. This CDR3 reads CASSSDRGPGNTIYF. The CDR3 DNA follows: TGTGCCAGCAGTTCGGACAGGGGCCCTGGAAACACCATATATTTT. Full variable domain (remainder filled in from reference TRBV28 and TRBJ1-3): DVKVTQSSRYLVKRTGEKVFLECVQDMDHENMFWYRQDPGLGLRLIYFSYDVKMKEKGDIPEGYSVSREKKERFSLILESASTNQTSMYLCASSSDRGPGNTIYFGEGSWLTVV.

DNA of the CDR3: TGTGCCAGCACAACCGGAGGGCTTGGGGCAGATACGCAGTATTTT. It encodes CASTTGGLGADTQYF. This chain uses TRBV13 with TRBJ2-3, with D possibly TRBD2 on 6 matching bases. Trimming cost V 7 bases and J 4 bases, with 18 bases left between them. Germline V lookup: CDR1 PRHDT, CDR2 FYEKMQ (reference sequence). This CDR3 is 15 amino acids long.

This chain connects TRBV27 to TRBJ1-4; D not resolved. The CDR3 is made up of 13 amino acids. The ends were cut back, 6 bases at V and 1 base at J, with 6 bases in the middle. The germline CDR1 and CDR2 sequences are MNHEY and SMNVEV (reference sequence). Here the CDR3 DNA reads TGTGCCAGCAGAGGGTTAACTAATGAAAAACTGTTTTTT. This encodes CASRGLTNEKLFF.

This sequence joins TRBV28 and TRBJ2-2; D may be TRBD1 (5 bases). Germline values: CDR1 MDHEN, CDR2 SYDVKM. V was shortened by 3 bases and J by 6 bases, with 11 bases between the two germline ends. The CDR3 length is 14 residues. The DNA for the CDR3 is TGTGCCAGCAGTTTGAGAGACAGCGCCGGGGAGCTGTTTTTT. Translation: CASSLRDSAGELFF.

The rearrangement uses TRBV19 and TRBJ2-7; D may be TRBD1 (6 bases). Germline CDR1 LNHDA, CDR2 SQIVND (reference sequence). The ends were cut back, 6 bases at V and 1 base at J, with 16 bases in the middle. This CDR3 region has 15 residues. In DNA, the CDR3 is TGTGCCAGTAGCTCCCACAGGGCGGTATCCTACGAGCAGTACTTC. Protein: CASSSHRAVSYEQYF. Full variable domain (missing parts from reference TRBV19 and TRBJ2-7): DGGITQSPKYLFRKEGQNVTLSCEQNLNHDAMYWYRQDPGQGLRLIYYSQIVNDFQKGDIAEGYSVSREKKESFPLTVTSAQKNPTAFYLCASSSHRAVSYEQYFGPGTRLTVT.